These T cell receptor beta chains were read from a single sample in a study of CD8 T cells in ankylosing spondylitis. Each CDR3 protein gets one entry after TCRdb re-called the 5' RACE reads with MiXCR. This table holds approximately 440,000 distinct CDR3 sequences, roughly 17% found once. Specimen: blood, either unsorted or a sorted T cell fraction (not recorded which). The receptors shown here come from a male donor with ankylosing spondylitis. The CDR3 runs from the conserved cysteine through the conserved F or W. The D gene is left open where the match is weak. The size of a clone is reported for some rows only, either as once, few or many, or as a class for expanded clones.

J gene	V gene	D gene	clone size	CDR3 DNA	CDR3 protein
TRBJ1-3	TRBV7-8	-	-	TGTGCCAGCAGCCTCCCCCCTGGAAACACCATATATTTT	CASSLPPGNTIYF
TRBJ1-6	TRBV7-3	-	-	TGTGCCAGCAGCATCTCCTATAATTCACCCCTCCACTTT	CASSISYNSPLHF
TRBJ1-2	TRBV5-1	TRBD1	-	TGCGCCAGCAGCCGAGGGACAGTAGAATATGGCTACACCTTC	CASSRGTVEYGYTF
TRBJ1-3	TRBV6-1	-	once	TGTGCCAGCAGTACGCAGGGAGGAAACACCATATATTTT	CASSTQGGNTIYF
TRBJ2-5	TRBV6-5	TRBD1	-	TGTGCCAGCGGACAGGCCCAAGAGACCCAGTACTTC	CASGQAQETQYF
TRBJ2-1	TRBV6-1	-	-	TGTGCCAGCAGTGAAGCCAAGGGGGCTAGCGGGTACAATGAGCAGTTCTTC	CASSEAKGASGYNEQFF
TRBJ1-5	TRBV7-2	TRBD1	many	TGTGCCAGCAGTTTACAGGGGGCTCGGGGCAATCAGCCCCAGCATTTT	CASSLQGARGNQPQHF
TRBJ2-1	TRBV20-1	-	few	TGCAGTGCTAGAGATAAAGAGATTGAGCAGTTCTTC	CSARDKEIEQFF
TRBJ1-2	TRBV5-1	-	-	TGCGCCAGCAGCTCTGACAATAACTATGGCTACACCTTC	CASSSDNNYGYTF
TRBJ1-5	TRBV5-5	TRBD1	few	TGTGCCAGCAGCCCCGGACAGGGTGGTAGCAATCAGCCCCAGCATTTT	CASSPGQGGSNQPQHF
TRBJ2-5	TRBV5-4	TRBD1	-	TGTGCCAGCAGACCCGGACAGGGACAAGAGACCCAGTACTTC	CASRPGQGQETQYF
TRBJ2-3	TRBV20-1	TRBD2	-	TGCAGTGCATCCCCCGCTAGCGGGAGAGCAGATACGCAGTATTTT	CSASPASGRADTQYF
TRBJ1-5	TRBV10-3	-	few	TGTGCCATCAGTGATTTAGGGGACAATCAGCCCCAGCATTTT	CAISDLGDNQPQHF
TRBJ2-1	TRBV20-1	-	many	TGCAGTGCTAGGTCAAATGAGCAGTTCTTC	CSARSNEQFF
TRBJ1-2	TRBV12-3/TRBV12-4	-	few	TGTGCCAGCAGTTTCCGGCCTAACTATGGCTACACCTTC	CASSFRPNYGYTF
TRBJ2-4	TRBV6-2/TRBV6-3	-	few	TGTGCCAGCAGTTACCTCCCGCGGGAAGGGTTGGCCAAAAACATTCAGTACTTC	CASSYLPREGLAKNIQYF
TRBJ1-1	TRBV18	TRBD1	-	TGTGCCAGCTCACAAGGACAGGGGGCGAAGTACACTGAAGCTTTCTTT	CASSQGQGAKYTEAFF
TRBJ2-7	TRBV3-1	-	many	TGTGCCAGCAGCCAAGTGGGATCGGACTCAGGATACGAGCAGTACTTC	CASSQVGSDSGYEQYF
TRBJ2-1	TRBV29-1	TRBD2	many	TGCAGCGTTGGCGGGAGGATCGAGTACAATGAGCAGTTCTTC	CSVGGRIEYNEQFF
TRBJ1-2	TRBV20-1	TRBD1	few	TGCAGTGCTGGGGACAGGGGTGAACAGTCGGTCTATGGCTACACCTTC	CSAGDRGEQSVYGYTF
TRBJ1-5	TRBV27	-	few	TGTGCCAGCAGTATCTCTTCAGGGGTTGGCCAGCCCCAGCATTTT	CASSISSGVGQPQHF
TRBJ1-2	TRBV12-3/TRBV12-4	TRBD1	-	TGTGCCAGCAGTGTTCAAGGGGGCCCGCATTTTTTTCGCGGCTACACCTTC	CASSVQGGPHFFRGYTF
TRBJ1-5	TRBV30	-	-	TGTGCCTGGAGTGGCCAGGGGCACGGCAATCAGCCCCAGCATTTT	CAWSGQGHGNQPQHF
TRBJ1-2	TRBV6-2/TRBV6-3	-	-	TGTGCCAGCCGGATGCGGGGAGCTGGCTACACCTTC	CASRMRGAGYTF
TRBJ2-2	TRBV5-6	TRBD1	-	TGTGCCAGCAGCTTGGAACAGGGGGGCACCGGGGAGCTGTTTTTT	CASSLEQGGTGELFF
TRBJ1-2	TRBV2	-	few	TGTGCCAGCAGCAGAGCCGCTAACTATGGCTACACCTTC	CASSRAANYGYTF
TRBJ2-1	TRBV29-1	TRBD2	few	TGCAGCGGCGTAAAAGGACTAGCGGGAGTAAACAATGAGCAGTTCTTC	CSGVKGLAGVNNEQFF
TRBJ1-5	TRBV4-1	TRBD1	few	TGCGCCAGCAGCCAAGCGAGTGGCCAAGCAGGTCACAGGGGTTCCACCAGCAATCAGCCCCAGCATTTT	CASSQASGQAGHRGSTSNQPQHF
TRBJ1-4	TRBV11-2	-	few	TGTGCCAGCAGCCGCGCTGGGCAGACTAATGAAAAACTGTTTTTT	CASSRAGQTNEKLFF
TRBJ2-4	TRBV10-3	TRBD1	few	TGTGCCACCGCCGTGACAGGGGCGGCCAAAAACATTCAGTACTTC	CATAVTGAAKNIQYF
TRBJ1-2	TRBV7-3	TRBD1	few	TGTGCCAGCAGCTTAGGGGGGGGAGGGACAGGATCATCTGGCTACACCTTC	CASSLGGGGTGSSGYTF
TRBJ2-5	TRBV18	-	-	TGTGCCAGCTCACCACCGTCCGTGCAAGAGACCCAGTACTTC	CASSPPSVQETQYF
TRBJ1-1	TRBV6-2/TRBV6-3	TRBD1	few	TGTGCCAGCACCCGGGACAGGGGAGGAATCGCTGAAGCTTTCTTT	CASTRDRGGIAEAFF
TRBJ2-1	TRBV9	TRBD2	-	TGTGCCAGCAGCGCCCGTAAGACTAGCGGAGCCTACAATGAGCAGTTCTTC	CASSARKTSGAYNEQFF
TRBJ2-1	TRBV7-2	TRBD2	many	TGTGCCAGCAGCTCCCGGGGGGGGAGCTCCTACAATGAGCAGTTCTTC	CASSSRGGSSYNEQFF
TRBJ1-6	TRBV5-1	TRBD1	few	TGCGCCAGCAGCCCATCGGGACAGGACGGTTCACCCCTCCACTTT	CASSPSGQDGSPLHF
TRBJ2-5	TRBV2	-	few	TGTGCCAGCTGCTCAGTGCCCCAAGAGACCCAGTACTTC	CASCSVPQETQYF
TRBJ1-2	TRBV2	-	few	TGTGCCAGCAGCACCAACACAAGCCCTAACTATGGCTACACCTTC	CASSTNTSPNYGYTF
TRBJ2-3	TRBV11-2	TRBD1	-	TGTGCCAGCAGCGCCCGGGACAGGGATCGCACAGATACGCAGTATTTT	CASSARDRDRTDTQYF
TRBJ2-4	TRBV19	-	few	TGTGCCAGTAGTCCAGGCCCTACAGGGGCCAAAAACATTCAGTACTTC	CASSPGPTGAKNIQYF
TRBJ1-6	TRBV5-1	TRBD1	-	TGCGCCAGCAGCTGGGACAGCTCCTATAATTCACCCCTCCACTTT	CASSWDSSYNSPLHF
TRBJ2-7	TRBV6-2/TRBV6-3	TRBD2	few	TGTGCCAGCAGTTCGGGACTAGCGAGCTCCTACGAGCAGTACTTC	CASSSGLASSYEQYF
TRBJ2-1	TRBV20-1	-	-	TGCAGTGCTAGTGCCCACTCACTTTTCTACCCTTACAATGAGCAGTTCTTC	CSASAHSLFYPYNEQFF
TRBJ2-3	TRBV29-1	-	few	TGCAGCACCAACGAAGATACGCAGTATTTT	CSTNEDTQYF
TRBJ2-7	TRBV10-3	TRBD2	-	TGTGCCATCAGTGAGTCTAAGGGGGTCGGGACTAGCGAAGCAGAGCAGTACTTC	CAISESKGVGTSEAEQYF
TRBJ2-7	TRBV20-1	-	-	TGCAGTGCTAGAGATCCGACCGGGGTTTCCTACGAGCAGTACTTC	CSARDPTGVSYEQYF
TRBJ1-5	TRBV5-1	-	few	TGCGCCAGCAGCCCGCAGGGCGATAGCAATCAGCCCCAGCATTTT	CASSPQGDSNQPQHF
TRBJ1-3	TRBV7-2	-	-	TGTGCCAGCAGCTTAGAGGCCAGCTCTGGAAACACCATATATTTT	CASSLEASSGNTIYF
TRBJ2-4	TRBV15	-	-	TGTGCCACCAGCAGATCGGGACAAGATGACATTCAGTACTTC	CATSRSGQDDIQYF
TRBJ2-2	TRBV2	-	-	TGTGCCAGCAAGATTGACAGCAACACCGGGGAGCTGTTTTTT	CASKIDSNTGELFF
TRBJ1-2	TRBV11-2	-	-	TGTGCCAGCAGCGCCCGGACACCGATTTATGGCTACACCTTC	CASSARTPIYGYTF
TRBJ1-6	TRBV6-5	-	-	TGTGCCAGCAGTTACCTACAGGATACCTATAATTCACCCCTCCACTTT	CASSYLQDTYNSPLHF
TRBJ2-5	TRBV28	TRBD2	few	TGTGCCAGCAGTCGGGGGGGCAACCAAGAGACCCAGTACTTC	CASSRGGNQETQYF
TRBJ2-2	TRBV20-1	-	few	TGCAGTGCTAGAGATCAGGAGGGGCTGTTTTTT	CSARDQEGLFF
TRBJ1-6	TRBV10-3	-	few	TGTGCCATCTCCCCCGGGGGGTCCTATAATTCACCCCTCCACTTT	CAISPGGSYNSPLHF